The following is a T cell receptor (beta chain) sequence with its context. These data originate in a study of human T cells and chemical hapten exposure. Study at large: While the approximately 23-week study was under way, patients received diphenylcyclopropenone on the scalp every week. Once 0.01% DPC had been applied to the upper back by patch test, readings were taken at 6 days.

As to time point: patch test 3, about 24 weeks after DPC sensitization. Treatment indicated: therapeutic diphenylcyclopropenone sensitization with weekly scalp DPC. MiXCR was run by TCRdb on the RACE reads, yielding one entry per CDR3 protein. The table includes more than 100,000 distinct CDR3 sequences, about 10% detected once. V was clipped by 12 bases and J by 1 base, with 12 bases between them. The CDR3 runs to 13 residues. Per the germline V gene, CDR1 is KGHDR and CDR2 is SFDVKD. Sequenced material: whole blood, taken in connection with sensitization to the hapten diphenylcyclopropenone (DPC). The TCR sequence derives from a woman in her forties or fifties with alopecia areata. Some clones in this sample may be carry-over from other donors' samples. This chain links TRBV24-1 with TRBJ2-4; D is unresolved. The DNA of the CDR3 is TGTGCCCCCCAAACCTTGGCCAAAAACATTCAGTACTTC. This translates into CAPQTLAKNIQYF.